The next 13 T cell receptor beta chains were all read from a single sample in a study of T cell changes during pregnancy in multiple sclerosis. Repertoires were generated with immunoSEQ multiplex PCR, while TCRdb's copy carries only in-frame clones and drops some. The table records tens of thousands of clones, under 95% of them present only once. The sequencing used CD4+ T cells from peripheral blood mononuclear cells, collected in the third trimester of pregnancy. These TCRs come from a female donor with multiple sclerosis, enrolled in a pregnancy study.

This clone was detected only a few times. The CDR3: CSVMTGKTEAFF. CDR3 DNA: TGCAGCGTTATGACAGGGAAGACTGAAGCTTTCTTT. The chain combines TRBV29-1 with TRBJ1-1; 7 nucleotides agree with TRBD1. The germline gives CDR1 SQVTM, CDR2 ANQGSEA. The CDR3 runs to 12 residues. The V gene end was trimmed by 5 bases and the J gene end by 5 bases; junction bases not matched to a gene: 5.

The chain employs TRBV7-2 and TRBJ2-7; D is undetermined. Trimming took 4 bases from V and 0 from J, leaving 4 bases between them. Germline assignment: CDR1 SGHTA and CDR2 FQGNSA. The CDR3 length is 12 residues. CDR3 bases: TGTGCCAGCAGCTCCTACTCCTACGAGCAGTACTTC. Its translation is CASSSYSYEQYF.

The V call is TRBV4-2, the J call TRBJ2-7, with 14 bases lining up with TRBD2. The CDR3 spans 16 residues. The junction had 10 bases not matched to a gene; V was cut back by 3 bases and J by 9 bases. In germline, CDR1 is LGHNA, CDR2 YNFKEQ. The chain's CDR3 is CASSHASGLAGDGQYF. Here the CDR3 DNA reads TGTGCCAGCAGCCACGCTTCGGGACTAGCGGGAGACGGGCAGTACTTC.

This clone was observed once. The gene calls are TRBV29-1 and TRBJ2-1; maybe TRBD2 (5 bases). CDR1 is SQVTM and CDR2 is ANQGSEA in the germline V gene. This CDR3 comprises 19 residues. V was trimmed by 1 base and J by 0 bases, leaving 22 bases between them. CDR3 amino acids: CSVEGLRVQVGSSYNEQFF. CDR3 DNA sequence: TGCAGCGTTGAAGGGTTGCGGGTCCAGGTAGGGTCCTCCTACAATGAGCAGTTCTTC.

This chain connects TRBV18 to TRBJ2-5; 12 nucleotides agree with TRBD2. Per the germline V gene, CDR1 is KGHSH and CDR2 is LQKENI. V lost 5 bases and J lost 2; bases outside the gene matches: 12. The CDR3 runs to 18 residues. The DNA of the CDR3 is TGTGCCAGCTCATCCCTGGGGAAACTAGCGGGAGGACAAGAGACCCAGTACTTC. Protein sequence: CASSSLGKLAGGQETQYF.

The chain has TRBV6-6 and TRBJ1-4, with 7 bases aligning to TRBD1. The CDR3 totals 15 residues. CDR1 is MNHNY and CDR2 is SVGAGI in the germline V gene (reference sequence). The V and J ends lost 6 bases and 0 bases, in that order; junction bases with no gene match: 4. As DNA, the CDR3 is TGTGCCAGCAGCGGACAGGCCGCAACTAATGAAAAACTGTTTTTT. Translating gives CASSGQAATNEKLFF.

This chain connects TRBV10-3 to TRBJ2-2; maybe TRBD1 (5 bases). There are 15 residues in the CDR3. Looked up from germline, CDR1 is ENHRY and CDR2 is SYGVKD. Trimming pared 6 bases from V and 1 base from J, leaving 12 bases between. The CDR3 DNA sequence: TGTGCCATCAGGGGTTTACAGGAGAACACCGGGGAGCTGTTTTTT. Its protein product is CAIRGLQENTGELFF.

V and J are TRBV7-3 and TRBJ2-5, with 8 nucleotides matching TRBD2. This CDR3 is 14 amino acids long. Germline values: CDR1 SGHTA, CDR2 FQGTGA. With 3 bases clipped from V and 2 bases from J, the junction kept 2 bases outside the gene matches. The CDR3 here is CASSLTSVQETQYF. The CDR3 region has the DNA TGTGCCAGCAGCTTGACTAGCGTACAAGAGACCCAGTACTTC.

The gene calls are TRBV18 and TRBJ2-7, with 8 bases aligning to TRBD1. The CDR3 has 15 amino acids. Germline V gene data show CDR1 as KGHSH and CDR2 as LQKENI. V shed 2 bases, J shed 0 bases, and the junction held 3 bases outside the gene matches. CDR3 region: CASSPGTGYSYEQYF. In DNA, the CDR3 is TGTGCCAGCTCACCAGGGACAGGTTACTCCTACGAGCAGTACTTC.

DNA for the CDR3: TGCGCCAGCAGAATGGTGGGGACAGGGCAGGTGGAGACCCAGTACTTC. This sequence encodes CASRMVGTGQVETQYF. The chain has TRBV5-1 and TRBJ2-5, with 9 positions matching TRBD1. CDR3 length: 16 residues. V trimming: 5 bases; J trimming: 5 bases; junction bases outside the gene matches: 13. Per germline, CDR1 SGHRS and CDR2 YFSETQ.

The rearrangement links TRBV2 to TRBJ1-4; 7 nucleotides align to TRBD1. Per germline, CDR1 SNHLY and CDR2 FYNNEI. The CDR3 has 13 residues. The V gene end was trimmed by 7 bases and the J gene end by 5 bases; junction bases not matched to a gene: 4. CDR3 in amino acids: CASNPRGNEKLFF. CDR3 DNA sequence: TGTGCCAGCAACCCCAGGGGGAATGAAAAACTGTTTTTT.

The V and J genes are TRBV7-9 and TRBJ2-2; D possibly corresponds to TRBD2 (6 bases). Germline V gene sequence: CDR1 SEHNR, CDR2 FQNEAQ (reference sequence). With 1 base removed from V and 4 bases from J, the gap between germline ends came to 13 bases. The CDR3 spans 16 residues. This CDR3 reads CASSLGTGSSTGELFF. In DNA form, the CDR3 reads TGTGCCAGCAGCTTAGGGACCGGGAGTTCCACCGGGGAGCTGTTTTTT.

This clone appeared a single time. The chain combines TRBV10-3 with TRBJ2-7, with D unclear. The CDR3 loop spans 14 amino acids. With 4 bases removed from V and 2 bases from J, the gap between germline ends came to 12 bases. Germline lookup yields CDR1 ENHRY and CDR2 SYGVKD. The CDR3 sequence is CAISASRSAYEQYF. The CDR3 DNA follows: TGTGCCATCAGTGCTTCTAGGTCGGCCTACGAGCAGTACTTC.